What follows is one T cell receptor beta chain and its context. The source of the sample is a study of blood T cell repertoires in COVID-19. Study summary: The United States, Italy and Spain were the sources of the acute and convalescent COVID-19 samples. Sample material is recorded as cDNA or gDNA derived from T cells, B-cell-depleted T cells, or PBMCs.

The germline gives CDR1 SGHDN, CDR2 FVKESK. Unmatched junction bases numbered 6, after V lost 4 bases and J lost 6 bases. This CDR3 contains 15 residues. In the original processing: The assay estimated nucleated cells by amplifying reference gene primers. TCRdb's table, derived via immunoSEQ multiplex PCR, lists solely in-frame clones and lacks some. That table is the source of V, J and clone size, and D and trimming were worked out from the DNA. The table has approximately 150,000 clones, 80% to 90% seen once. This clonotype was sampled from a woman between 50 and 59 years old with acute or convalescent COVID-19. The rearrangement links TRBV14 to TRBJ1-4, with TRBD1 identical over 9 bases. The sequenced material came from peripheral blood. The CDR3, as DNA: TGTGCCAGCAGCCTCACAGGGGGCGCGGATGAAAAACTGTTTTTT. It encodes CASSLTGGADEKLFF.